These 20 T cell receptor beta chains were all obtained from the same sample, sequenced in a study of cytomegalovirus exposure and HLA in healthy donors. PCR was performed using 60 Vbeta and 13 Jbeta primers. Assay: immunoSEQ multiplex PCR; the TCRdb copy retains only in-frame clones and omits some. The repertoire holds some 200,000 clones, with 84% as singletons. Sequencing was performed on PBMCs. The receptors come from a woman aged 45-60 years in good health and CMV-seropositive.

This sequence joins TRBV19 and TRBJ2-7; D not certain. CDR1 and CDR2 (germline): LNHDA, SQIVND (reference sequence). Trimming took 6 bases from V and 4 from J, leaving 13 bases between them. The CDR3 consists of 13 residues. CDR3 coding DNA: TGTGCCAGTAGCCCGGGTAATGCGTACGAGCAGTACTTC. Translating it yields CASSPGNAYEQYF.

The genes are TRBV28 and TRBJ1-5; D not certain. In germline, CDR1 is MDHEN, CDR2 SYDVKM. The CDR3 is made up of 13 amino acids. V gave up 3 bases and J gave up 0 bases, with 3 bases separating them. Here the CDR3 DNA reads TGTGCCAGCAGTTTCTATAGCAATCAGCCCCAGCATTTT. Amino acid sequence: CASSFYSNQPQHF. The full variable domain, in which reference TRBV28 and TRBJ1-5 provide the parts outside the CDR3, is DVKVTQSSRYLVKRTGEKVFLECVQDMDHENMFWYRQDPGLGLRLIYFSYDVKMKEKGDIPEGYSVSREKKERFSLILESASTNQTSMYLCASSFYSNQPQHFGDGTRLSIL.

This clone was found once. The chain uses TRBV5-1 and TRBJ1-6, with D perhaps matching TRBD1 (6 bases). V dropped 0 bases and J dropped 10 bases, with 14 bases sitting between them. CDR1 and CDR2 (germline): SGHRS, YFSETQ. The CDR3 extends over 15 amino acids. The CDR3 sequence: CASSLAPTGNSPLHF. For the CDR3, the DNA is TGCGCCAGCAGCTTGGCCCCTACAGGGAACTCACCCCTCCACTTT.

This rearrangement joins TRBV5-6 to TRBJ2-7, with no clear D. The germline V gene encodes CDR1 SGHDT and CDR2 YYEEEE. Trimming shortened V by 1 base and J by 7 bases, and 9 bases separated the two germline ends. The CDR3 has 12 amino acids. The CDR3 is CASSLYQAEQYF. The CDR3 DNA sequence: TGTGCCAGCAGCTTGTATCAGGCTGAGCAGTACTTC.

On this clone: The germline gene is not matched at one end of the junction; a read error may be the cause. V and J are TRBV7-7 and TRBJ1-1; D may be TRBD1 (6 bases). Germline V gives CDR1 SSHAT, CDR2 FNYEAQ (reference sequence). The CDR3 is made up of 13 amino acids. The CDR3 sequence: CASSLDRTAEAFF. The CDR3 coding sequence is TGTGCTAGCAGCTTAGATCGGACAGCTGAAGCTTTCTTT.

The V gene is TRBV4-1, the J gene TRBJ2-2; tentative D call: TRBD2 (6 bases). CDR3 length equals 17 residues. CDR1 and CDR2 from the germline V gene are MGHRA and YSYEKL. Trimming took 4 bases from V and 0 from J, leaving 15 bases between them. CDR3 sequence: CASSREPGVTNTGELFF. The CDR3 DNA is TGCGCCAGCAGCCGGGAACCGGGGGTGACGAACACCGGGGAGCTGTTTTTT.

The V gene is TRBV11-2, the J gene TRBJ1-2; TRBD1 agrees at 7 bases. The CDR3 length is 13 residues. With 2 bases clipped from V and 4 bases from J, the junction kept 1 base outside the gene matches. Germline V gene data show CDR1 as SGHAT and CDR2 as FQNNGV. CDR3 amino acids: CASSLRTGYGYTF. In DNA, the CDR3 is TGTGCCAGCAGCTTAAGGACAGGCTATGGCTACACCTTC. Variable domain in full (rest from reference TRBV11-2 and TRBJ1-2): EAGVAQSPRYKIIEKRQSVAFWCNPISGHATLYWYQQILGQGPKLLIQFQNNGVVDDSQLPKDRFSAERLKGVDSTLKIQPAKLEDSAVYLCASSLRTGYGYTFGSGTRLTVV.

The V call is TRBV2, the J call TRBJ2-7; D is perhaps TRBD1 (6 bases). In germline, CDR1 is SNHLY, CDR2 FYNNEI. The CDR3 extends over 14 amino acids. V lost 4 bases, J lost 3 bases, and 13 bases lay in between. CDR3: CASSGTVKGYEQYF. The CDR3 DNA is TGTGCCAGCAGTGGGACAGTGAAGGGCTACGAGCAGTACTTC.

This clone was detected only once. The chain links TRBV6-1 to TRBJ1-6; 9 nucleotides agree with TRBD1. Germline assignment: CDR1 MNHNS and CDR2 SASEGT. The trim removed 6 bases at V and 6 bases at J, leaving 6 bases unmatched. This CDR3 spans 15 amino acids. The CDR3 nucleotides read TGTGCCAGCAGCCTGGGACAGGGTCGTAATTCACCCCTCCACTTT. Encoded protein: CASSLGQGRNSPLHF.

The rearrangement joins TRBV6-5 to TRBJ2-1, with 9 bases fitting TRBD2. The CDR3 spans 15 residues. Germline assignment: CDR1 MNHEY and CDR2 SVGAGI. J gave up 3 bases and V 3 bases, and 3 bases lay outside the gene matches. In DNA, the CDR3 is TGTGCCAGCAGTTATGTAGCGGGAGACTACAATGAGCAGTTCTTC. Protein sequence: CASSYVAGDYNEQFF.

The chain couples TRBV12-5 to TRBJ2-7, with D possibly being TRBD1 (5 bases). Germline V lookup: CDR1 LGHNT, CDR2 FRNRAP. V gave up 3 bases and J gave up 5 bases, with 11 bases separating them. This CDR3 has 13 amino acids. This chain's CDR3 is CASGFARAHEQYF. The CDR3 bases are TGTGCTAGTGGTTTTGCCAGGGCCCACGAGCAGTACTTC.

This chain connects TRBV7-2 to TRBJ2-1, with 9 bases matching TRBD2. The CDR3 contains 17 residues. Germline lookup yields CDR1 SGHTA and CDR2 FQGNSA. After removal of 2 bases from V and 4 bases from J, the junction contained 9 bases not matched to a gene. CDR3 in DNA: TGTGCCAGCAGCTTAAGGGCGGGGGGGGCGGGGTACAATGAGCAGTTCTTC. Protein product: CASSLRAGGAGYNEQFF.

The rearrangement joins TRBV11-2 to TRBJ2-3, with TRBD2 matching over 10 bases. Germline-derived CDR1 and CDR2 are SGHAT and FQNNGV. The V and J ends lost 5 bases and 0 bases, in that order; junction bases with no gene match: 11. The CDR3 has 18 amino acids. DNA of the CDR3: TGTGCCAGCAGCCCCAATCGACTAGCGGGTTATAGCACAGATACGCAGTATTTT. This encodes CASSPNRLAGYSTDTQYF.

This clone came up a few times. The V call is TRBV5-8, the J call TRBJ2-6, with D unclear. The CDR3 is 15 amino acids. Trimming removed 4 bases from V and 0 bases from J, with 8 bases in between. CDR1 is SGHTS, CDR2 YDEGEE, per germline. In DNA, the CDR3 is TGTGCCAGCAGCCCGTTCGTCTCTGGGGCCAACGTCCTGACTTTC. Its protein is CASSPFVSGANVLTF.

The rearrangement joins TRBV4-3 to TRBJ1-1; the D is unclear. Trimming took off 0 bases at V and 4 bases at J, with 6 bases between the two ends. Germline V gives CDR1 LGHNA, CDR2 YSLEER. This CDR3 contains 13 residues. CDR3 DNA: TGCGCCAGCAGCCAAGAACAAACCACTGAAGCTTTCTTT. This sequence encodes CASSQEQTTEAFF.

The gene calls are TRBV4-1 and TRBJ1-2; D ambiguous. The CDR3 runs to 15 residues. Trimming shortened V by 2 bases and J by 2 bases, and 12 bases separated the two germline ends. Looked up from germline, CDR1 is MGHRA and CDR2 is YSYEKL. The CDR3 loop is CASSQNSILNYGYTF. The CDR3 DNA reads TGCGCCAGCAGCCAAAACAGTATTCTCAACTATGGCTACACCTTC.

The chain has TRBV4-1 and TRBJ1-1; weak D call: TRBD1 (5 bases). The V gene lost 1 base and the J gene lost 7 bases, with 13 bases spanning the gap. The CDR3 has 14 residues. The germline V gene encodes CDR1 MGHRA and CDR2 YSYEKL. CDR3 nucleotides: TGCGCCAGCAGCCAAGTAGGGCAGGGAGGTGAAGCTTTCTTT. This codes for CASSQVGQGGEAFF.

This chain joins TRBV6-4 and TRBJ2-3; D remains unclear. From germline, CDR1 is MRHNA and CDR2 SNTAGT. This CDR3 is built from 15 residues. Trimming stripped 0 bases from V and 2 bases from J, with 9 bases between. CDR3 sequence (DNA): TGTGCCAGCAGTGACTCTGGAGACGCCACAGATACGCAGTATTTT. Its protein product is CASSDSGDATDTQYF.

The chain recombines TRBV6-5 with TRBJ2-1, with a weak D call TRBD2 (6 bases). CDR3 length: 12 amino acids. Germline CDR1 and CDR2: MNHEY and SVGAGI. The germline V and J ends were trimmed by 7 bases and 15 bases, with 19 bases remaining between them. CDR3 in DNA: TGTGCCAGCAAAATGTTCACGGGAGAATTGTTCTTC. It encodes CASKMFTGELFF.

The rearrangement joins TRBV6-4 to TRBJ1-1; D not resolved. Per the germline V gene, CDR1 is MRHNA and CDR2 is SNTAGT. V lost 3 bases and J 4 bases, leaving 9 bases between the germline ends. The CDR3 totals 13 residues. Here the CDR3 DNA reads TGTGCCAGCAGTGAAGGAGTAGCCACTGAAGCTTTCTTT. This gives the protein CASSEGVATEAFF.